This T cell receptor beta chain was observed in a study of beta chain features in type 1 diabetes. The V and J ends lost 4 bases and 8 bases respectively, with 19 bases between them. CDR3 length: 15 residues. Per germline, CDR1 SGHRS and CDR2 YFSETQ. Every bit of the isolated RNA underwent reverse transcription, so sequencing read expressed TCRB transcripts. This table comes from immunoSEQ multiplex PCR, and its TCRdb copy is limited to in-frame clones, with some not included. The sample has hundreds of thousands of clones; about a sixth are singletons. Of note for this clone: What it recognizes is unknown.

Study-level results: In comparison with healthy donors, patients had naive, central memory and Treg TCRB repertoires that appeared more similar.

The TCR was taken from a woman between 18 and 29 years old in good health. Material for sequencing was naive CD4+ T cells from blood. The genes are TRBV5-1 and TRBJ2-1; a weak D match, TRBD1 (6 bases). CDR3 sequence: CASSPRQAGVDEQFF. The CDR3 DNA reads TGCGCCAGCAGCCCCCGACAGGCCGGTGTCGATGAGCAGTTCTTC.